The 22 T cell receptor beta chains below come from one sample, sequenced in a study of blood T cell repertoires in COVID-19. Sequenced by immunoSEQ multiplex PCR; TCRdb stores in-frame clones only, minus some. The repertoire includes about 340,000 clones, approximately 87% of them detected once, and about 6% sits in the top ten. Sample: peripheral blood. The source of these receptors is a woman aged 45-65 years with COVID-19, enrolled during active disease.

This sequence joins TRBV19 and TRBJ2-1; maybe TRBD1 (6 bases). Trimming cost V 6 bases and J 0 bases, with 15 bases left between them. The length of the CDR3 is 16 residues. Germline V gives CDR1 LNHDA, CDR2 SQIVND (reference sequence). The CDR3 sequence: CASRASDRISYNEQFF. DNA of the CDR3: TGTGCCAGTAGAGCCTCGGACAGAATCTCCTACAATGAGCAGTTCTTC.

This clone was recorded once. The chain joins TRBV19 to TRBJ2-1, with TRBD2 as a possible D gene (6 bases). Germline lookup yields CDR1 LNHDA and CDR2 SQIVND (reference sequence). The CDR3 is 13 residues long. V was cut by 10 bases and J by 6 bases, with 16 bases left in between. The CDR3 DNA follows: TGTGCCACAAGCCCCGGAGGGGTCAATGAGCAGTTCTTC. The encoded protein is CATSPGGVNEQFF.

The gene calls are TRBV5-1 and TRBJ1-2; D not certain. Trimming stripped 2 bases from V and 1 base from J, with 6 bases between. The germline CDR1 and CDR2 sequences are SGHRS and YFSETQ. The CDR3 runs to 13 residues. Here the CDR3 reads CASSLGVNYGYTF. CDR3 bases: TGCGCCAGCAGCTTAGGAGTTAACTATGGCTACACCTTC.

In this sample, this clone turned up a few times. The V gene is TRBV7-9, the J gene TRBJ1-5; D is undetermined. Germline V gene data show CDR1 as SEHNR and CDR2 as FQNEAQ (reference sequence). The CDR3 is made up of 15 amino acids. Trimming shortened V by 5 bases and J by 3 bases, and 14 bases separated the two germline ends. The CDR3 nucleotides read TGTGCCAGCAGCCCAACCGCGGGCCCCAATCAGCCCCAGCATTTT. This gives the protein CASSPTAGPNQPQHF.

The chain carries TRBV29-1 and TRBJ2-3, with D tentatively TRBD2 (5 bases). Germline V gene lookup returns CDR1 SQVTM and CDR2 ANQGSEA. Deletions cut 4 bases from V and 3 bases from J, with 8 bases between. The CDR3 spans 12 residues. CDR3 protein: CSVARGTDTQYF. The CDR3 region has the DNA TGCAGCGTTGCCCGGGGAACAGATACGCAGTATTTT.

This chain links TRBV18 with TRBJ1-1; 7 bases align to TRBD1. The CDR3 length is 15 residues. V was clipped by 6 bases and J by 4 bases; unmatched bases: 11. Germline loops: CDR1 KGHSH, CDR2 LQKENI. Here the CDR3 reads CASSADRVRTTEAFF. CDR3 coding DNA: TGTGCCAGCTCGGCAGACAGGGTAAGAACCACTGAAGCTTTCTTT.

This chain connects TRBV11-3 to TRBJ1-4, with a weak D call TRBD1 (5 bases). Trimming left V 5 bases short and J 11 bases short, with 9 bases between. Germline V gene data show CDR1 as SGHNT and CDR2 as YENEEA. The CDR3 consists of 11 residues. CDR3 region: CASSMTEKLFF. As DNA, the CDR3 is TGTGCCAGCAGCATGACAGAGAAACTGTTTTTT.

CDR3 residues: CASSDPGGGLPEAFF. The CDR3 DNA reads as TGTGCCAGCAGCGACCCGGGAGGCGGGTTACCTGAAGCTTTCTTT. The chain uses TRBV6-2 or TRBV6-3 and TRBJ1-1, with no clear D. This CDR3 region has 15 residues. Trimming took 6 bases from V and 6 from J, leaving 20 bases between them. The germline V gene has CDR1 MNHEY and CDR2 SVGEGT.

The rearrangement links TRBV2 to TRBJ1-5, with a possible D match to TRBD1 (6 bases). CDR1 is SNHLY, CDR2 FYNNEI, per germline. V lost 6 bases, J lost 3 bases, and 15 bases lay in between. The CDR3 extends over 15 amino acids. The CDR3 loop reads CASRTGQADNQPQHF. In DNA form, the CDR3 reads TGTGCCAGCAGGACGGGACAAGCCGACAATCAGCCCCAGCATTTT.

This rearrangement joins TRBV5-6 to TRBJ2-7; TRBD2 matches at 9 bases. CDR3 length: 15 amino acids. Trimming cost V 4 bases and J 3 bases; bases outside gene matches: 8. Looked up from germline, CDR1 is SGHDT and CDR2 is YYEEEE. The CDR3 here is CASSPNSGSVYEQYF. CDR3 bases: TGTGCCAGCAGCCCGAATAGCGGGAGTGTCTACGAGCAGTACTTC.

V is TRBV18 and J is TRBJ1-2; 10 bases map to TRBD1. Germline CDR1 reads KGHSH; CDR2 reads LQKENI. There are 14 residues in the CDR3. Trimming removed 1 base from V and 6 bases from J; junction bases left unmatched: 2. This CDR3 is CASSPRDRGNGYTF. CDR3 bases: TGTGCCAGCTCACCACGGGACAGGGGAAATGGCTACACCTTC. Full variable domain (remainder filled in from reference TRBV18 and TRBJ1-2): NAGVMQNPRHLVRRRGQEARLRCSPMKGHSHVYWYRQLPEEGLKFMVYLQKENIIDESGMPKERFSAEFPKEGPSILRIQQVVRGDSAAYFCASSPRDRGNGYTFGSGTRLTVV.

A single count supports this clone. V usage is TRBV6-4 and J usage is TRBJ2-7; the D is unclear. Deletions cut 7 bases from V and 0 bases from J, with 19 bases between. Germline V gives CDR1 MRHNA, CDR2 SNTAGT. CDR3 size: 16 residues. CDR3 protein: CASTWSSQRSSYEQYF. DNA of the CDR3: TGTGCCAGCACCTGGTCGAGTCAGCGAAGCTCCTACGAGCAGTACTTC.

This clone was counted only a few times. V and J are TRBV11-2 and TRBJ2-2, with D unresolved. Trimming pared 0 bases from V and 11 bases from J, leaving 10 bases between. The CDR3 loop spans 13 amino acids. The germline V gene has CDR1 SGHAT and CDR2 FQNNGV. The CDR3 DNA reads TGTGCCAGCAGCTTAGATCTAACCCGTGAGCTGTTTTTT. Its translation is CASSLDLTRELFF.

The V and J genes are TRBV7-8 and TRBJ2-5, with D perhaps TRBD1 (6 bases). This CDR3 comprises 13 residues. From germline, CDR1 is SGHVS and CDR2 FQNEAQ. Deletions cut 5 bases from V and 2 bases from J, with 9 bases between. CDR3 in amino acids: CASSPGQQETQYF. The CDR3 DNA is TGTGCCAGCAGCCCAGGACAGCAAGAGACCCAGTACTTC.

A word on this clone: The sample contains more than one DNA sequence encoding this CDR3. The chain has TRBV12-3 or TRBV12-4 and TRBJ2-7; a possible D gene is TRBD2 (6 bases). The CDR3 extends over 13 amino acids. The V end lost 5 bases, the J end lost 3 bases, and 11 bases lay between the germline ends. The CDR3: CASSRQGGYEQYF. CDR3 in DNA: TGTGCCAGCAGTCGGCAGGGAGGCTACGAGCAGTACTTC.

This clone was found a few times. The gene calls are TRBV9 and TRBJ2-2, with D perhaps matching TRBD2 (5 bases). The CDR3 covers 15 residues. Germline CDR1 and CDR2: SGDLS and YYNGEE. V gave up 1 base and J gave up 0 bases, with 7 bases separating them. The CDR3 bases are TGTGCCAGCAGCGTAAAGGGAGCGAACACCGGGGAGCTGTTTTTT. Its protein product is CASSVKGANTGELFF. The full variable domain, its missing parts supplied by reference TRBV9 and TRBJ2-2, is DSGVTQTPKHLITATGQRVTLRCSPRSGDLSVYWYQQSLDQGLQFLIQYYNGEERAKGNILERFSAQQFPDLHSELNLSSLELGDSALYFCASSVKGANTGELFFGEGSRLTVL.

This chain links TRBV7-8 with TRBJ1-2, with D maybe TRBD1 (6 bases). CDR1 is SGHVS, CDR2 FQNEAQ, per germline. There are 17 residues in the CDR3. Trimming left V 1 base short and J 0 bases short, with 15 bases between. CDR3 region: CASSLGQATYTNYGYTF. In DNA, the CDR3 is TGTGCCAGCAGCTTAGGACAGGCGACCTATACTAACTATGGCTACACCTTC. The full variable domain, with the rest looked up from reference TRBV7-8 and TRBJ1-2, is GAGVSQSPRYKVAKRGQDVALRCDPISGHVSLFWYQQALGQGPEFLTYFQNEAQLDKSGLPSDRFFAERPEGSVSTLKIQRTQQEDSAVYLCASSLGQATYTNYGYTFGSGTRLTVV.

The chain carries TRBV2 and TRBJ2-7; the match to TRBD1 covers 8 bases. The trim removed 8 bases at V and 7 bases at J, leaving 16 bases unmatched. The CDR3 runs 15 residues. The germline V gene encodes CDR1 SNHLY and CDR2 FYNNEI. The DNA of the CDR3 is TGTGCCAGCTGGGACAGGAGCGTAGCCGATCGAGAGCAGTACTTC. Its protein product is CASWDRSVADREQYF.

J is TRBJ2-3 and V is TRBV28, with D possibly being TRBD1 (6 bases). The CDR3 consists of 14 residues. The germline V and J ends were trimmed by 8 bases and 2 bases, with 14 bases remaining between them. Germline V lookup: CDR1 MDHEN, CDR2 SYDVKM. CDR3 in amino acids: CASQEGEYTDTQYF. CDR3 coding DNA: TGTGCCAGCCAAGAGGGGGAGTACACAGATACGCAGTATTTT.

This sequence joins TRBV29-1 and TRBJ2-3; maybe TRBD2 (5 bases). The length of the CDR3 is 14 residues. Trimming pared 0 bases from V and 3 bases from J, leaving 10 bases between. The germline CDR1 and CDR2 sequences are SQVTM and ANQGSEA. Here the CDR3 DNA reads TGCAGCGTTGAAGATCCGTCGGGGACAGATACGCAGTATTTT. This encodes CSVEDPSGTDTQYF.

This chain joins TRBV11-2 and TRBJ1-2, with a tentative D call TRBD1 (5 bases). V lost 1 base, J lost 4 bases, and 13 bases lay in between. The CDR3 has 15 residues. Germline V lookup: CDR1 SGHAT, CDR2 FQNNGV. The CDR3 DNA follows: TGTGCCAGCAGCTTAGCCGGCGGGGCGACCTATGGCTACACCTTC. Translation gives CASSLAGGATYGYTF.

The V and J genes are TRBV30 and TRBJ2-7; 12 nucleotides match TRBD2. The CDR3 covers 15 residues. With V trimmed by 3 bases and J by 2 bases, 5 bases remained unmatched. CDR1 and CDR2 from the germline V gene are GTSNPN and SVGIG (reference sequence). The CDR3 here is CAWRLAGGIAYEQYF. The CDR3 nucleotides read TGTGCCTGGAGACTAGCGGGAGGAATCGCCTACGAGCAGTACTTC.